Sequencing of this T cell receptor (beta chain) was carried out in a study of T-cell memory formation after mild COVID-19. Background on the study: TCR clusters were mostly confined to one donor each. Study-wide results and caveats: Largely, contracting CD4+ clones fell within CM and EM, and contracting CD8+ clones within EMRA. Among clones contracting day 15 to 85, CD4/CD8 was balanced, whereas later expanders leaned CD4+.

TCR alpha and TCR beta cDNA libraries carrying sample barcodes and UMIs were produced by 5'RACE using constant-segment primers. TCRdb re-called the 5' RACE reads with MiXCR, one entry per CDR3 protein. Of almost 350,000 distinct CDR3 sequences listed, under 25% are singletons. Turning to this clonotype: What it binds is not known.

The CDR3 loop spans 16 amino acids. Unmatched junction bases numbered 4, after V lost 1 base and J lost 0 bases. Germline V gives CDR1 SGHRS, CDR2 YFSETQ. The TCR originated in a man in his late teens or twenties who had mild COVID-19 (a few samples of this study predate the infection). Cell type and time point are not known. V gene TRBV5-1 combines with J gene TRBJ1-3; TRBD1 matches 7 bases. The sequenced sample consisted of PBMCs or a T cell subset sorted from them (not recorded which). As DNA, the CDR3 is TGCGCCAGCAGCTTGTCGGGACAGACCTCTGGAAACACCATATATTTT. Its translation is CASSLSGQTSGNTIYF.